These 13 T cell receptor beta chains share one sample of origin, sequenced in a study of tumor and adjacent non-tumor tissue in lung cancer. A modified ARM-PCR protocol with three rounds of nested PCR amplified TCRbeta. TCRdb called the multiplex PCR reads again in MiXCR, with one record for every CDR3 protein. Among 75,000 to 100,000 distinct CDR3 sequences listed, just over 65% were seen once. The template was RNA from unsorted bulk tissue. The sample was lung tumor tissue. These receptors were obtained from a man aged 60 to 75 with non-small cell lung cancer.

With respect to this clonotype: A much larger clone sits a single nucleotide away, making a read error possible. V and J are TRBV6-1 and TRBJ1-6, with TRBD1 as a possible D gene (5 bases). The germline gives CDR1 MNHNS, CDR2 SASEGT. The CDR3 loop spans 16 amino acids. Between the trimmed V and J ends, which lost 5 bases and 0 bases, there was a span of 11 bases. In DNA, the CDR3 is TGTGCCAGCAGTCCAGACGACAGCTCCTATAATTCACCCCTCCACTTT. Its translation: CASSPDDSSYNSPLHF.

Regarding this clonotype: At one boundary the junction diverges from the germline segment, which might be a read error. The genes are TRBV6-1 and TRBJ1-1; D unclear. There are 15 residues in the CDR3. Germline V lookup: CDR1 MNHNS, CDR2 SASEGT. The CDR3 DNA sequence: TGTGCCATCAGTGATGCCGGGCAGGTGCTCACTGAAGCTTTCTTT. Amino acids: CAISDAGQVLTEAFF.

The chain links TRBV28 to TRBJ2-2, with D unresolved. CDR1 MDHEN and CDR2 SYDVKM come from the germline V gene. This CDR3 spans 16 amino acids. Trimming took off 6 bases at V and 0 bases at J, with 14 bases between the two ends. CDR3 DNA sequence: TGTGCCAGCAGGGCCAGCTTTCCCGCGAACACCGGGGAGCTGTTTTTT. Amino acid sequence: CASRASFPANTGELFF.

This clonotype appeared once. This could be a read error, since a much larger clone is one nucleotide away. The chain is built from TRBV7-9 and TRBJ1-1; the D gene is possibly TRBD1 (5 bases). The CDR3 consists of 15 residues. Looked up from germline, CDR1 is SEHNR and CDR2 is FQNEAQ (reference sequence). The CDR3 nucleotides read TGTGTCAGCAGTTGGGTCAGGGAGGCGAACACTGAAGCTTTCTTT. Its translation: CVSSWVREANTEAFF.

This clonotype appeared a few times. A junction end diverges from the germline sequence, so it may reflect a read error. The genes are TRBV5-1 and TRBJ2-4; tentatively, D is TRBD1 or TRBD2 (6 bases each). The germline V gene has CDR1 SGHRS and CDR2 YFSETQ. The CDR3 contains 14 residues. This CDR3 is CASSWGDNKDIQYF. CDR3 in DNA: TGCGCCAGCAGCTGGGGGGACAACAAAGACATTCAGTACTTC.

The V gene is TRBV7-6, the J gene TRBJ2-7; the D is unclear. CDR3 length equals 14 residues. V was trimmed by 3 bases and J by 5 bases, leaving 14 bases between them. The germline V gene has CDR1 SGHVS and CDR2 FNYEAQ. CDR3 amino acids: CASSLSATVHEQYF. DNA for the CDR3: TGTGCCAGCAGCTTGAGCGCTACGGTTCACGAGCAGTACTTC.

Of note for this clonotype: Just one base apart from a much larger clone, this may be a read error. This chain joins TRBV20-1 and TRBJ1-1, with 12 bases that match TRBD1. J gave up 11 bases and V 6 bases, and 7 bases lay outside the gene matches. The germline CDR1 and CDR2 sequences are DFQATT and SNEGSKA (reference sequence). This CDR3 contains 12 residues. The CDR3 loop is CSAGTGGEGAFF. Here the CDR3 DNA reads TGCAGTGCAGGGACAGGGGGCGAGGGGGCTTTCTTT.

A word on this clonotype: Since no conserved phenylalanine or tryptophan closes the CDR3, a read error is the likely cause. The V and J genes are TRBV5-4 and TRBJ1-6; D remains unclear. Trimming stripped 0 bases from V and 5 bases from J, with 9 bases between. CDR3 length: 15 residues. Per germline, CDR1 SGHNT and CDR2 YYREEE (reference sequence). The CDR3 region is CASSLDRTNNSPLHV. CDR3 coding DNA: TGTGCCAGCAGCTTGGACCGTACTAATAATTCACCCCTCCACGTT.

As regards this clonotype: Just one base apart from a much larger clone, this may be a read error. CDR3 in amino acids: CASATGGILETQYF. The CDR3 DNA reads TGTGCCAGCGCGACAGGGGGTATTTTAGAGACCCAGTACTTC. The rearrangement links TRBV6-2 or TRBV6-3 to TRBJ2-5; TRBD1 agrees at 9 bases. V shed 8 bases, J shed 4 bases, and the junction held 8 bases outside the gene matches. The CDR3 has 14 residues. Germline V gene sequence: CDR1 MNHEY, CDR2 SVGEGT.

The chain is built from TRBV20-1 and TRBJ2-3; D might be TRBD2 (6 bases). This CDR3 is built from 15 residues. Germline V gene data show CDR1 as DFQATT and CDR2 as SNEGSKA (reference sequence). Deletions cut 6 bases from V and 6 bases from J, with 22 bases between. The CDR3 here is CSASSWRAGVDTQYF. The CDR3 coding sequence is TGCAGTGCCTCTAGCTGGAGGGCCGGGGTTGATACGCAGTATTTT.

In its sample, this clonotype was seen once. The CDR3 carries no conserved terminal phenylalanine or tryptophan, so it likely arises from a read error. Because the CDR3's place on the DNA is in doubt, the DNA is left out and the CDR3 is given as listed by TCRdb. The rearrangement joins TRBV29-1 to TRBJ2-3; the table's D call, TRBD2, was not checked against the DNA. The CDR3 has 15 amino acids, counting both end residues. The germline gives CDR1 SQVTM, CDR2 ANQGSEA. CDR3 amino acids: CSIERLAGGADTLYS.

This clonotype was counted only a few times. A single base separates this from a much larger clone, so it may be a read error. J is TRBJ2-2 and V is TRBV4-1; D might be TRBD2 (5 bases). CDR1 is MGHRA and CDR2 is YSYEKL in the germline V gene. The CDR3 runs 12 residues. The CDR3 here is CTSSQADGELFF. CDR3 bases: TGCACCAGCAGCCAAGCGGACGGGGAGCTGTTTTTT.

The sample holds one count of this clonotype. The junction and the germline gene differ at one end; a read error may be behind it. The V call is TRBV4-1, the J call TRBJ2-7; D call uncertain. Germline CDR1 is MGHRA and CDR2 is YSYEKL. The CDR3 extends over 14 amino acids. The CDR3 loop reads CASSQIGLRYEQYF. The CDR3 nucleotides read TGCGCTAGCAGCCAAATCGGCCTGCGCTACGAGCAGTACTTC.